A single sample gave rise to the 15 T cell receptor beta chains below, sequenced in a study of cytomegalovirus exposure and HLA in healthy donors. The PCR made use of 60 Vbeta and 13 Jbeta primers. The assay was immunoSEQ multiplex PCR, and TCRdb's table has in-frame clones only and misses some. The data contain 90,000 to 110,000 clones, 69% of them singletons. The material sequenced was PBMCs. The receptors shown here come from a woman in her 70s in good health and CMV-seropositive.

This clone turned up a few times. The chain uses TRBV6-5 and TRBJ1-2, with a possible D match to TRBD1 (5 bases). Germline lookup yields CDR1 MNHEY and CDR2 SVGAGI. V was cut by 5 bases and J by 7 bases, with 11 bases left in between. The CDR3 loop spans 12 amino acids. The CDR3 protein is CASSPRGLGYTF. CDR3 bases: TGTGCCAGCAGTCCCCGGGGACTTGGCTACACCTTC.

The chain is built from TRBV5-4 and TRBJ1-1, with D perhaps TRBD1 (6 bases). V lost 4 bases, J lost 1 base, and 11 bases lay in between. The CDR3 is 14 residues long. CDR1 and CDR2 from the germline V gene are SGHNT and YYREEE (reference sequence). CDR3 loop: CASSVAGANTEAFF. CDR3 DNA: TGTGCCAGCAGCGTCGCGGGGGCGAACACTGAAGCTTTCTTT.

This clone appeared once. The chain recombines TRBV7-9 with TRBJ1-6, with TRBD1 matching 7 bases. V shed 4 bases, J shed 0 bases, and the junction held 0 bases outside the gene matches. This CDR3 is built from 15 residues. Germline CDR1 and CDR2: SEHNR and FQNEAQ (reference sequence). The CDR3 DNA follows: TGTGCCAGCAGCTGGGACAGCTCCTATAATTCACCCCTCCACTTT. It encodes CASSWDSSYNSPLHF.

The rearrangement uses TRBV19 and TRBJ1-6; no reliable D call. From germline, CDR1 is LNHDA and CDR2 SQIVND (reference sequence). V shed 1 base and J shed 5 bases, with 9 bases lying between them. The CDR3 totals 15 residues. The CDR3 DNA is TGTGCCAGTAGTATAGTGGCAGACAATAATTCACCCCTCCACTTT. Translation gives CASSIVADNNSPLHF.

The chain employs TRBV2 and TRBJ1-5; no reliable D call. The germline V gene encodes CDR1 SNHLY and CDR2 FYNNEI. The CDR3 totals 14 residues. V was shortened by 9 bases and J by 3 bases, with 15 bases between the two germline ends. CDR3 protein: CASRFPGNNQPQHF. CDR3 DNA: TGTGCCAGTAGATTCCCGGGAAACAATCAGCCCCAGCATTTT.

The V call is TRBV5-8, the J call TRBJ2-7; D is unclear. Germline CDR1 SGHTS, CDR2 YDEGEE. The V end was cut by 2 bases, the J end by 0 bases, with 12 bases between. This CDR3 has 15 residues. In DNA form, the CDR3 reads TGTGCCAGCAGCTTAACGATTACACACTCCTACGAGCAGTACTTC. Translation: CASSLTITHSYEQYF.

The gene calls are TRBV6-4 and TRBJ2-1, with a tentative D call TRBD1 (5 bases). This CDR3 region has 15 residues. Trimming stripped 3 bases from V and 0 bases from J, with 9 bases between. Germline V gene data show CDR1 as MRHNA and CDR2 as SNTAGT. The chain's CDR3 is CASSEGQSSYNEQFF. In DNA form, the CDR3 reads TGTGCCAGCAGTGAGGGGCAGAGCTCCTACAATGAGCAGTTCTTC.

The gene calls are TRBV30 and TRBJ2-7, with D uncertain. The CDR3 runs to 11 residues. V was cut by 4 bases and J by 3 bases, with 7 bases left in between. The germline V gene has CDR1 GTSNPN and CDR2 SVGIG (reference sequence). The CDR3 here is CAWTLNYEQYF. In nucleotides, the CDR3 is TGTGCCTGGACTTTAAACTACGAGCAGTACTTC.

V usage is TRBV30 and J usage is TRBJ2-7; possibly TRBD1 for D (6 bases). Germline V gene lookup returns CDR1 GTSNPN and CDR2 SVGIG (reference sequence). Trimming removed 2 bases from V and 6 bases from J, with 14 bases in between. This CDR3 has 13 residues. The CDR3 here is CAWSRDRLSEQYF. In nucleotides, the CDR3 is TGTGCCTGGAGTCGCGACAGGCTTAGCGAGCAGTACTTC.

The CDR3 DNA follows: TGCGCCAGCAGCTTGGTCGGGGGGCGGGCTAATGAAAAACTGTTTTTT. This gives the protein CASSLVGGRANEKLFF. This chain connects TRBV5-1 to TRBJ1-4, with D possibly TRBD1 on 6 matching bases. V lost 0 bases to trimming and J lost 3 bases, with 12 bases between them. The V gene's germline CDR1 is SGHRS and CDR2 YFSETQ. The CDR3 spans 16 residues.

This rearrangement joins TRBV30 to TRBJ1-3; 8 bases line up with TRBD1. CDR3 length: 13 amino acids. Germline values: CDR1 GTSNPN, CDR2 SVGIG (reference sequence). V was pared by 1 base and J by 4 bases, with 0 bases of the junction left unmatched. CDR3 loop: CAWSGTGGNTIYF. CDR3 DNA: TGTGCCTGGAGTGGGACAGGGGGAAACACCATATATTTT. Using reference TRBV30 and TRBJ1-3 for the parts outside the CDR3, the full variable domain is SQTIHQWPATLVQPVGSPLSLECTVEGTSNPNLYWYRQAAGRGLQLLFYSVGIGQISSEVPQNLSASRPQDRQFILSSKKLLLSDSGFYLCAWSGTGGNTIYFGEGSWLTVV.

This chain's CDR3 is CASSLPQGYGYTF. CDR3 sequence (DNA): TGTGCCAGCAGCCTCCCCCAGGGTTATGGCTACACCTTC. V is TRBV28 and J is TRBJ1-2; a possible D gene is TRBD1 (5 bases). The CDR3 covers 13 residues. CDR1 is MDHEN and CDR2 is SYDVKM in the germline V gene. Trimming stripped 6 bases from V and 5 bases from J, with 13 bases between.

The CDR3 DNA is TGTGCCAGCAGTGAAGCGCCCCGGACAGTTCAAGAGACCCAGTACTTC. Protein sequence: CASSEAPRTVQETQYF. The chain has TRBV2 and TRBJ2-5, with a possible D match to TRBD1 (6 bases). The CDR3 length is 16 residues. Germline V lookup: CDR1 SNHLY, CDR2 FYNNEI. The V end lost 0 bases, the J end lost 2 bases, and 13 bases lay between the germline ends.

This clone was found a few times. The chain employs TRBV4-1 and TRBJ2-6; D remains unclear. This CDR3 has 12 residues. Trimming took off 0 bases at V and 19 bases at J, with 13 bases between the two ends. Germline CDR1 reads MGHRA; CDR2 reads YSYEKL. CDR3 coding DNA: TGCGCCAGCAGCCAAGAGGTTGGCCTTCCCACTTTC. Amino acids: CASSQEVGLPTF.

Only a few counts were recorded for this clone. This rearrangement joins TRBV20-1 to TRBJ1-2; D not resolved. V was pared by 3 bases and J by 7 bases, with 9 bases between. The CDR3 extends over 11 amino acids. Germline CDR1 reads DFQATT; CDR2 reads SNEGSKA (reference sequence). CDR3 sequence: CSASGPGGYTF. The CDR3 DNA sequence: TGCAGTGCTAGTGGGCCCGGTGGCTACACCTTC.